These 17 T cell receptor beta chains came from one sample sequenced in a study of identical twins. TCRdb reprocessed the 5' RACE reads via MiXCR and lists one record per CDR3 protein. Counted here are more than 650,000 distinct CDR3 sequences, approximately 6% occurring once; the ten biggest clones make up approximately 2%. The sequenced sample consisted of naive T cells sorted from blood. Receptor source: a young man in good health.

The chain is built from TRBV5-1 and TRBJ2-1; D may be TRBD1 (6 bases). V was clipped by 0 bases and J by 2 bases, with 15 bases between them. This CDR3 region has 17 residues. The germline gives CDR1 SGHRS, CDR2 YFSETQ. CDR3 sequence reads: CASSLDGGRGPYNEQFF. The CDR3 bases are TGCGCCAGCAGCTTGGATGGGGGCAGGGGCCCCTACAATGAGCAGTTCTTC.

This chain links TRBV5-1 with TRBJ1-5; the match to TRBD1 covers 8 bases. There are 15 residues in the CDR3. The ends lost 5 bases at V and 1 base at J; junction bases unmatched: 5. Per germline, CDR1 SGHRS and CDR2 YFSETQ. CDR3 residues: CASRERTGSNQPQHF. CDR3 nucleotide sequence: TGCGCCAGCAGGGAACGGACAGGGAGCAATCAGCCCCAGCATTTT.

This clonotype appeared many times. J is TRBJ2-1 and V is TRBV3-1; 10 nucleotides match TRBD1. The CDR3 length is 18 residues. The germline V gene has CDR1 LGHDT and CDR2 YNNKEL (reference sequence). The V segment lost 1 base and the J segment 8 bases; nucleotides outside the gene matches: 14. The CDR3 reads CASSQVTRDRGLNDEQFF. CDR3 DNA: TGTGCCAGCAGCCAAGTTACACGGGACAGGGGACTGAATGATGAGCAGTTCTTC.

V gene TRBV24-1 combines with J gene TRBJ2-5; 8 nucleotides agree with TRBD2. After removal of 4 bases from V and 2 bases from J, the junction contained 11 bases not matched to a gene. CDR3 length: 17 amino acids. Per germline, CDR1 KGHDR and CDR2 SFDVKD. The CDR3 sequence: CATSDPRELAEQETQYF. The CDR3 DNA is TGTGCCACCAGTGACCCCAGGGAACTAGCGGAACAAGAGACCCAGTACTTC.

The CDR3 loop reads CASSERPLNSGGSQPQHF. CDR3 nucleotide sequence: TGTGCCAGCAGCGAGAGACCATTAAACAGTGGGGGGTCTCAGCCCCAGCATTTT. V gene TRBV11-1 combines with J gene TRBJ1-5; the D gene is possibly TRBD1 (5 bases). Germline-derived CDR1 and CDR2 are SGHAT and FQDESV (reference sequence). Trimming took 5 bases from V and 6 from J, leaving 26 bases between them. The CDR3 runs 18 residues.

This clonotype was seen repeatedly, ten times or more. The chain has TRBV4-1 and TRBJ2-3; 11 nucleotides align to TRBD2. The ends lost 3 bases at V and 12 bases at J; junction bases unmatched: 8. This CDR3 contains 14 residues. Looked up from germline, CDR1 is MGHRA and CDR2 is YSYEKL. The CDR3 DNA is TGCGCCAGCAGCCATACTAGCGGGAGTACTGCCCAGTATTTT. It is translated as CASSHTSGSTAQYF.

This clonotype was observed many times. The rearrangement joins TRBV20-1 to TRBJ1-4, with a possible D match to TRBD1 (6 bases). Looked up from germline, CDR1 is DFQATT and CDR2 is SNEGSKA (reference sequence). The V end was cut by 0 bases, the J end by 7 bases, with 15 bases between. The CDR3 runs 15 residues. CDR3 in amino acids: CSARDMAGAGEKLFF. DNA of the CDR3: TGCAGTGCTAGAGATATGGCAGGGGCTGGTGAAAAACTGTTTTTT.

The sample holds a few counts of this clonotype. The CDR3 DNA is TGTGCCAGCAGTAGGACAGGCCAATCTCCCTACGAGCAGTACTTC. Amino acid sequence: CASSRTGQSPYEQYF. The chain joins TRBV9 to TRBJ2-7; 7 bases fit TRBD1. Germline assignment: CDR1 SGDLS and CDR2 YYNGEE. The J segment lost 2 bases and the V segment lost 5 bases, leaving 10 bases of the junction unmatched. This CDR3 is 15 amino acids long.

This chain connects TRBV18 to TRBJ1-1; 10 nucleotides agree with TRBD1. The length of the CDR3 is 14 residues. Germline-derived CDR1 and CDR2 are KGHSH and LQKENI. The J segment lost 7 bases and the V segment lost 3 bases, leaving 5 bases of the junction unmatched. CDR3 amino acids: CASSPVGTGDEAFF. In DNA, the CDR3 is TGTGCCAGCTCACCTGTCGGGACAGGGGATGAAGCTTTCTTT. Supplemented by reference TRBV18 and TRBJ1-1, the full variable domain reads NAGVMQNPRHLVRRRGQEARLRCSPMKGHSHVYWYRQLPEEGLKFMVYLQKENIIDESGMPKERFSAEFPKEGPSILRIQQVVRGDSAAYFCASSPVGTGDEAFFGQGTRLTVV.

This clonotype was counted many times. The genes are TRBV20-1 and TRBJ2-3; 10 nucleotides align to TRBD1. CDR1 and CDR2 (germline): DFQATT, SNEGSKA (reference sequence). V gave up 5 bases and J gave up 2 bases; unmatched junction bases: 4. This CDR3 is 14 amino acids long. The CDR3: CSASGTGVTDTQYF. CDR3 nucleotide sequence: TGCAGTGCTTCCGGGACAGGGGTCACAGATACGCAGTATTTT.

This chain uses TRBV19 with TRBJ1-2; 10 bases agree with TRBD1. V shed 6 bases, J shed 3 bases, and the junction held 7 bases outside the gene matches. This CDR3 region has 15 residues. Germline loops: CDR1 LNHDA, CDR2 SQIVND (reference sequence). DNA for the CDR3: TGTGCCAGTAGGGGACAGGGGACGCGTGACTATGGCTACACCTTC. Its protein product is CASRGQGTRDYGYTF.

This sequence joins TRBV27 and TRBJ2-1, with no clear D. Deletions cut 10 bases from V and 9 bases from J, with 13 bases between. Per germline, CDR1 MNHEY and CDR2 SMNVEV (reference sequence). The CDR3 runs 11 residues. The CDR3 is CATHQGVEQFF. The CDR3 coding sequence is TGTGCCACTCACCAAGGCGTTGAGCAGTTCTTC.

The chain links TRBV6-2 or TRBV6-3 to TRBJ2-1, with no clear D. The germline CDR1 and CDR2 sequences are MNHEY and SVGEGT. CDR3 size: 13 residues. The V end lost 6 bases, the J end lost 9 bases, and 15 bases lay between the germline ends. The CDR3 DNA follows: TGTGCCAGCAGGCCCCCCTCGTCAGGTGAGCAGTTCTTC. Amino acid sequence: CASRPPSSGEQFF.

The V call is TRBV4-1, the J call TRBJ2-7, with D possibly matching TRBD2 (6 bases). Between the trimmed V and J ends, which lost 1 base and 2 bases, there was a span of 15 bases. CDR1 is MGHRA, CDR2 YSYEKL, per germline. The CDR3 consists of 16 residues. In DNA form, the CDR3 reads TGCGCCAGCAGCCAAGTGTTCAGCGGGCTCACCTACGAGCAGTACGTC. Translating it yields CASSQVFSGLTYEQYV.

This clonotype was detected only a few times. J is TRBJ2-5 and V is TRBV18; 8 bases align to TRBD1. The V gene's germline CDR1 is KGHSH and CDR2 LQKENI. V was clipped by 3 bases and J by 4 bases; unmatched bases: 13. The CDR3 covers 17 residues. CDR3 in DNA: TGTGCCAGCTCACCCCCTCGGAGACAGGGGAGCCCAGAGACCCAGTACTTC. Amino acids: CASSPPRRQGSPETQYF.

As concerns this clonotype: A much larger clone lies a single base off, so this may be a read error. J is TRBJ2-3 and V is TRBV4-2; no reliable D call. The CDR3 consists of 13 residues. From germline, CDR1 is LGHNA and CDR2 YNFKEQ. Trimming pared 0 bases from V and 11 bases from J, leaving 12 bases between. The CDR3 DNA reads TGTGCCAGCAGCCAAGAACGACCCCCACAGCAGTATTTT. It specifies CASSQERPPQQYF.

This clonotype was seen a few times. This chain uses TRBV3-1 with TRBJ2-3; 7 bases are a match to TRBD2. After removal of 0 bases from V and 0 bases from J, the junction contained 6 bases not matched to a gene. The CDR3 totals 17 residues. Germline-derived CDR1 and CDR2 are LGHDT and YNNKEL (reference sequence). In DNA form, the CDR3 reads TGTGCCAGCAGCCAAGATAACCTAGCGGAGAGCACAGATACGCAGTATTTT. Residues: CASSQDNLAESTDTQYF.